This is a list of T cell receptor beta chains from one sample in a study of breast tumors, draining lymph nodes, adjacent tissues. TCRdb analysed the multiplex PCR reads with MiXCR anew, one entry per CDR3 protein. The sample lists over 150,000 distinct CDR3 sequences, approximately 31% occurring once. The sample was axillary lymph node tissue. The receptors shown here come from a female donor with breast cancer. Some clones in this sample may be carry-over from other donors' samples. Each CDR3 is given with its conserved first and last residue. The D gene is left open where the match is weak. Expanded clones get a size class; other rows say once, few or many, or leave the size out.

DNA | CDR3 | J | size | D | V
TGCGCCAGCAGCTTGGGAGGGGTCGGTCAGCCCCAGCATTTT | CASSLGGVGQPQHF | TRBJ1-5 | many | . | TRBV5-1
TGCGCCAGCAGTTCGGACGGTATGGGGGTAAATTCACCCCTCCACTTT | CASSSDGMGVNSPLHF | TRBJ1-6 | many | . | TRBV5-1
TGTGCCAGCAGCTTAGACGGGGGGCAGGGTCAGACCCAGTACTTC | CASSLDGGQGQTQYF | TRBJ2-5 | many | . | TRBV12-3/TRBV12-4
TGTGCCAGCCTGCGGCCGGGACTAGCGTTTCAGTTCTTC | CASLRPGLAFQFF | TRBJ2-1 | few | TRBD2 | TRBV6-6
TGTGCCAGCAGTGACCAGGGGGCGGGTGAAAAACTGTTTTTT | CASSDQGAGEKLFF | TRBJ1-4 | many | TRBD1 | TRBV2
TGTGCCTGGGCCTCCGGGACAGGGGACTACGAGCAGTACTTC | CAWASGTGDYEQYF | TRBJ2-7 | many | TRBD1 | TRBV30
TGTGCCAGCAGCGCGGCGGGGGACCAAAACATTCAGTACTTC | CASSAAGDQNIQYF | TRBJ2-4 | few | TRBD2 | TRBV6-5
TGTGCCAGCAGCGTAGATCGACAGGGGATCTCCTATGCTTACACCTTC | CASSVDRQGISYAYTF | TRBJ1-2 | . | TRBD1 | TRBV9
TGCGCCAGCAGCCCGGGACAGCGGCTGGGAGAGCAGTACTTC | CASSPGQRLGEQYF | TRBJ2-7 | many | TRBD1 | TRBV5-1
TGTGCCACCAGTGCTAGCAGTCGCCGGGAGCGCCTCTCCTACAATGAGCAGTTCTTC | CATSASSRRERLSYNEQFF | TRBJ2-1 | . | . | TRBV24-1
TGCAGTGTCCCGATCTCTGGGGCCAACGTCCTGACTTTC | CSVPISGANVLTF | TRBJ2-6 | many | . | TRBV20-1
TGTGCCAGCAGTTTTTCGCGGGAGTCTTTCGGGGAGCTGTTTTTT | CASSFSRESFGELFF | TRBJ2-2 | . | TRBD2 | TRBV28
TGTGCCAGTAGTATAAGTTTAGCGGGGTCCTACAATGAGCAGTTCTTC | CASSISLAGSYNEQFF | TRBJ2-1 | many | TRBD2 | TRBV19
TGCGCCAGCAGCCAAGACTCAAGACGCCGCAGGGGGTCCGGGGCCAACGTCCTGACTTTC | CASSQDSRRRRGSGANVLTF | TRBJ2-6 | . | TRBD1 | TRBV4-1
TGTGCCAGCAGCGCCGATCGACTAGCGGGAGGGAGAACAGATACGCAGTTCTTC | CASSADRLAGGRTDTQFF | TRBJ2-1 | . | TRBD2 | TRBV11-2
TGCGCCAGTAGGCACGGGACAGGAGATGAAAAACTGTTTTTT | CASRHGTGDEKLFF | TRBJ1-4 | many | TRBD1 | TRBV5-1
TGCAGTGCTTTCGGGAGATTTAACAAAAACATTCAGTACTTC | CSAFGRFNKNIQYF | TRBJ2-4 | . | . | TRBV20-1